This T cell receptor (beta chain) was sequenced during a study of cytomegalovirus exposure and HLA in healthy donors. Whole-study findings and limits: According to a later analysis, most TCR beta chains associated with CMV appeared HLA-restricted.

The CDR3 consists of 19 residues. V was pared by 5 bases and J by 1 base, with 26 bases between. Germline loops: CDR1 SEHNR, CDR2 FQNEAQ (reference sequence). Regarding this clone: The antigen is undetermined.

Vbeta (60) and Jbeta (13) primers were used in the PCR. TCRdb keeps only in-frame clones here, not all; method: immunoSEQ multiplex PCR. The sample has around 110,000 clones; 75% are singletons. This chain joins TRBV7-9 and TRBJ1-1, with unresolved D. This clonotype originated in a woman between 18 and 30 years old in good health and CMV-seronegative. The sample taken for sequencing was PBMCs. The CDR3 DNA reads as TGTGCCAGCAGCCCTCTCTCCACACGAGGGATCAGCCGGAACACTGAAGCTTTCTTT. Protein sequence: CASSPLSTRGISRNTEAFF.